This T cell receptor (beta chain) was recovered during a study of T-cell memory formation after mild COVID-19 (dated by TCRdb to the early 2020s). In the study overall: TCR sequence clusters from the two donors were found to be largely donor specific. T-cell clones expanding and contracting after mild COVID-19 in a couple of donors were tracked by longitudinal TCRalpha and TCRbeta repertoire sequencing. Two young, previously healthy adult volunteers, one female and one male, were included in the cohort. Overall study outcomes, separate from this receptor: Contracting CD4+ clones appeared mostly in the CM and EM memory subsets, whereas CD8+ clones were enriched in EMRA. SARS-CoV-2 specificity was not confirmed for the second-wave clones peaking on day 37. From day 15 to 85, contracting clones showed balanced CD4/CD8 phenotypes, whereas a second wave of clones that expanded from day 15 to 37 leaned towards CD4+. The detection of some responding clones in pre-infection memory suggests that pre-existing cross-reactive memory T cells joined the SARS-CoV-2 response. The study included only a couple of mild cases, and larger cohorts that include severe cases with pre-infection samples were judged to be necessary.

These reads were obtained on an Illumina NovaSeq 6000. TCRalpha and TCRbeta cDNA libraries were constructed by 5'RACE with constant-segment primers, with sample barcodes and unique molecular identifiers being introduced. Trizol reagent was used to extract RNA from every sample. Library amplification was performed in two PCR steps, and a second sample barcode and Illumina TruSeq adapters were introduced in the second step. Sequencing of libraries was performed on an Illumina NovaSeq with 2 x 150 bp paired-end reads. As for the authors' bioinformatics: Demultiplexing of reads and collapsing into UMI-guided consensus sequences were performed with migec v1.2.7. Using mixcr v2.1.11, UMI consensuses were aligned to TRA and TRB V and J templates and then assembled into clonotypes. A clonotype was counted as expanded or contracted only when both edgeR and NoisET called the clonotype significant, with the noise models trained on biological replicates. For edgeR calls, the thresholds were a false discovery rate-adjusted p below 0.01 and a log2 fold-change of 1. As an exploratory analysis of dynamics, max-normalized trajectories of the 1000 most abundant clonotypes were examined by PCA with hierarchical clustering. Separately sequenced CD4+ and CD8+ repertoires were used to assign a CD4 or CD8 phenotype to each responding clone. Clones were called with MiXCR by TCRdb after fastp trimmed the public reads at Q25, and only in-frame beta chains were retained. Each record represents a unique CDR3 protein, reported with the most common genes and DNA among its rows. V and J calls and clone size were set by TCRdb, not the authors. This sample comprises roughly 100,000 distinct CDR3 sequences, approximately 13% of them detected only once. About 27% of the sample belongs to the ten largest clones.

Ficoll-Paque density gradient centrifugation was used to isolate PBMCs. This clonotype was counted many times. The target of this receptor is not known. Base quality data are lacking; no much larger clone is found one base away. Sequenced sample: PBMCs or a T cell subset sorted from them (not recorded which). The source of this sequence is an adult woman who had mild COVID-19 (a few samples of this study predate the infection). The sample titles of this study are shuffled in the database, so cell type and time point are left out; the donor was told from shared clones.

The sequenced DNA is TGTGCCAGCAGTTTCCCCGGGACAGATCGCAATGAGCAGTTCTTC. It specifies CASSFPGTDRNEQFF. The V and J genes are TRBV12-3 or TRBV12-4 and TRBJ2-1; the junction holds 7 bases that match TRBD1. The CDR3 numbers 15 residues from cysteine through phenylalanine. The entry retains the CDR3 DNA only, 45 bases that are in frame from base 1. V ends up 3 bases short and J 6 bases short, with an unmatched junction base count of 8.